This record covers a single TCR beta chain. This entry belongs to a study of blood T cell repertoires in COVID-19. As for the study in general: The analysed material was cDNA or gDNA that came from T cells, B-cell-depleted T cells, or PBMCs.

As processed by the authors: From reference gene primer amplification, estimates of nucleated cell counts were derived. Produced via immunoSEQ multiplex PCR; TCRdb's table is partial and in-frame only. The V and J calls and clone size were taken over from that table, and D and trimming were inferred from the DNA. The sample shows over 30,000 clones, 60% to 80% of them seen only once. This sequence was found in a human donor in a cohort sampled during active COVID-19. Sequenced input: peripheral blood.

The CDR3 region has the DNA TGTGCCAGCAGCCCGGCGGGGGAGATCTACGAGCAGTACTTC. It specifies CASSPAGEIYEQYF. The chain couples TRBV7-3 to TRBJ2-7, with 7 bases lining up with TRBD2. Germline trimming cut 5 bases from V and 3 bases from J; bases unmatched to any gene: 7. The V gene's germline CDR1 is SGHTA and CDR2 FQGTGA. The CDR3 contains 14 residues.